The 25 T cell receptor beta chains listed next were all sequenced from one sample in a study of cytotoxic CD8 clonotypes in ibrutinib-treated CLL. The method was immunoSEQ multiplex PCR; TCRdb's version includes in-frame clones alone and lacks a portion of them. This sample has 30,000 to 40,000 clones; 69% occur once, and the top ten carry about a quarter. The sample was PBMCs, taken before ibrutinib treatment. The receptors shown here come from a human donor with chronic lymphocytic leukemia.

This chain uses TRBV14 with TRBJ2-1; the D is unclear. Deletions cut 1 base from V and 0 bases from J, with 7 bases between. Looked up from germline, CDR1 is SGHDN and CDR2 is FVKESK. The CDR3 runs 15 residues. This CDR3 is CASSQVRSSYNEQFF. CDR3 nucleotide sequence: TGTGCCAGCAGCCAAGTACGAAGCTCCTACAATGAGCAGTTCTTC.

The rearrangement joins TRBV28 to TRBJ1-5, with unresolved D. Trimming left V 1 base short and J 9 bases short, with 19 bases between. CDR1 is MDHEN and CDR2 is SYDVKM in the germline V gene. This CDR3 spans 16 amino acids. CDR3 region: CASSLFRPPNPPPQHF. CDR3 sequence (DNA): TGTGCCAGCAGTTTATTCCGGCCCCCTAACCCCCCGCCCCAGCATTTT.

V is TRBV19 and J is TRBJ2-2; 8 bases map to TRBD1. The germline V gene has CDR1 LNHDA and CDR2 SQIVND (reference sequence). Losses at the gene ends were 2 bases for V and 8 bases for J; bases not matched to a gene: 7. The CDR3 covers 15 residues. In nucleotides, the CDR3 is TGTGCCAGTAGTATATCAAGGACAGGGTTGGGGGAGCTGTTTTTT. Translating it yields CASSISRTGLGELFF.

The chain joins TRBV4-1 to TRBJ2-2, with TRBD2 identical over 12 bases. The J segment lost 3 bases and the V segment lost 4 bases, leaving 3 bases of the junction unmatched. The CDR3 runs to 16 residues. Germline CDR1 and CDR2: MGHRA and YSYEKL. CDR3 in amino acids: CASSPRTSGDTGELFF. The DNA for the CDR3 is TGCGCCAGCAGCCCCCGGACTAGCGGGGACACCGGGGAGCTGTTTTTT.

The rearrangement uses TRBV27 and TRBJ1-4; D is perhaps TRBD1 (6 bases). Between the trimmed V and J ends, which lost 4 bases and 0 bases, there was a span of 18 bases. Germline V CDR1 and CDR2: MNHEY, SMNVEV (reference sequence). The CDR3 spans 18 residues. CDR3 DNA sequence: TGTGCCAGCAGTTGGTACGGGGGCCTCACAACAACTAATGAAAAACTGTTTTTT. This encodes CASSWYGGLTTTNEKLFF. The full variable domain, its missing parts supplied by reference TRBV27 and TRBJ1-4, is EAQVTQNPRYLITVTGKKLTVTCSQNMNHEYMSWYRQDPGLGLRQIYYSMNVEVTDKGDVPEGYKVSRKEKRNFPLILESPSPNQTSLYFCASSWYGGLTTTNEKLFFGSGTQLSVL.

This sequence joins TRBV9 and TRBJ2-7, with 7 bases lining up with TRBD2. The ends lost 3 bases at V and 0 bases at J; junction bases unmatched: 18. The CDR3 sequence is 19 residues long. Germline V gene data show CDR1 as SGDLS and CDR2 as YYNGEE. The CDR3: CASSAEIGEGGPSSYEQYF. The DNA for the CDR3 is TGTGCCAGCAGCGCTGAGATCGGGGAGGGCGGGCCTAGCTCCTACGAGCAGTACTTC.

The chain has TRBV4-1 and TRBJ2-7; 8 bases fit TRBD2. The CDR3 is 17 residues long. Germline V CDR1 and CDR2: MGHRA, YSYEKL. V was pared by 0 bases and J by 0 bases, with 7 bases of the junction left unmatched. The CDR3 here is CASSQDSGGPDSYEQYF. The CDR3 DNA sequence: TGCGCCAGCAGCCAAGACAGCGGGGGCCCGGACTCCTACGAGCAGTACTTC.

The chain is built from TRBV5-1 and TRBJ1-1; D not certain. V lost 4 bases and J 1 base, leaving 14 bases between the germline ends. Per the germline V gene, CDR1 is SGHRS and CDR2 is YFSETQ. The CDR3 is 15 amino acids. This CDR3 reads CASSTGGRENTEAFF. In DNA, the CDR3 is TGCGCCAGCAGCACGGGCGGACGGGAGAACACTGAAGCTTTCTTT. The full variable domain, in which reference TRBV5-1 and TRBJ1-1 provide the parts outside the CDR3, is KAGVTQTPRYLIKTRGQQVTLSCSPISGHRSVSWYQQTPGQGLQFLFEYFSETQRNKGNFPGRFSGRQFSNSRSEMNVSTLELGDSALYLCASSTGGRENTEAFFGQGTRLTVV.

This sequence joins TRBV6-5 and TRBJ2-7; D may be TRBD1 (6 bases). V was shortened by 6 bases and J by 3 bases, with 15 bases between the two germline ends. This CDR3 has 14 amino acids. Germline CDR1 reads MNHEY; CDR2 reads SVGAGI. CDR3 loop: CASRQSTGNYEQYF. The CDR3, as DNA: TGTGCCAGCAGGCAATCGACAGGTAACTACGAGCAGTACTTC.

This clone was found once. The chain has TRBV23-1 and TRBJ1-5; D is ambiguous. TRBV23-1 is an ORF, and what it does is uncertain. The CDR3 extends over 15 amino acids. Trimming pared 4 bases from V and 0 bases from J, leaving 10 bases between. For the CDR3, the DNA is TGCGCCAGCAGTCTGATTGGGTATAGCAATCAGCCCCAGCATTTT. It encodes CASSLIGYSNQPQHF.

V gene TRBV29-1 combines with J gene TRBJ2-7, with 7 bases fitting TRBD1. Trimming removed 7 bases from V and 0 bases from J; junction bases left unmatched: 6. The CDR3 runs 13 residues. Germline V gene lookup returns CDR1 SQVTM and CDR2 ANQGSEA. This CDR3 reads CSAWDSLSYEQYF. The DNA for the CDR3 is TGCAGCGCGTGGGACAGCCTCTCCTACGAGCAGTACTTC.

This clone was seen more than once but under ten times. J is TRBJ2-7 and V is TRBV6-5; D is possibly TRBD1 or TRBD2 (5 bases each). Germline CDR1 is MNHEY and CDR2 is SVGAGI. CDR3 size: 12 residues. V was pared by 2 bases and J by 12 bases, with 14 bases between. CDR3 bases: TGTGCCAGCAGTTACGCTGGGGGACGACGGTACTTC. Translating gives CASSYAGGRRYF.

CDR3 residues: CASSLGSGTSGRGSYNEQFF. CDR3 DNA: TGTGCCAGCAGCTTAGGCTCCGGGACTAGCGGGCGGGGATCCTACAATGAGCAGTTCTTC. The chain combines TRBV11-3 with TRBJ2-1, with 12 bases aligning to TRBD2. Germline V gene lookup returns CDR1 SGHNT and CDR2 YENEEA. The V segment lost 1 base and the J segment 1 base; nucleotides outside the gene matches: 11. The CDR3 totals 20 residues.

This rearrangement joins TRBV10-3 to TRBJ1-5, with 9 nucleotides matching TRBD1. This CDR3 contains 15 residues. The germline CDR1 and CDR2 sequences are ENHRY and SYGVKD. V gave up 0 bases and J gave up 6 bases; unmatched junction bases: 3. For the CDR3, the DNA is TGTGCCATCAGTGAGTCAACAGGGGGCGGTCAGCCCCAGCATTTT. It specifies CAISESTGGGQPQHF.

This chain joins TRBV27 and TRBJ2-7, with D tentatively TRBD1 or TRBD2 (6 bases each). The CDR3 is 14 amino acids. Germline CDR1 MNHEY, CDR2 SMNVEV (reference sequence). V lost 3 bases, J lost 6 bases, and 15 bases lay in between. The CDR3 reads CASSLGGDRSEQYF. The CDR3 DNA follows: TGTGCCAGCAGTTTGGGGGGCGACCGCTCCGAGCAGTACTTC.

This chain uses TRBV5-1 with TRBJ1-1, with D tentatively TRBD1 (6 bases). The CDR3 runs to 13 residues. With 4 bases removed from V and 4 bases from J, the gap between germline ends came to 11 bases. Germline CDR1 and CDR2: SGHRS and YFSETQ. The CDR3 sequence is CASSGGQITEAFF. DNA for the CDR3: TGCGCCAGCAGCGGAGGACAGATCACTGAAGCTTTCTTT.

The V call is TRBV10-1, the J call TRBJ2-7, with D uncertain. This CDR3 contains 9 residues. Germline CDR1 and CDR2: WNHNN and SYGVQD (reference sequence). Between the trimmed V and J ends, which lost 10 bases and 12 bases, there was a span of 13 bases. The CDR3 coding sequence is TGCGCCAACGATGAAGGTCTGTACTTC. Translation gives CANDEGLYF.

This clone was seen a handful of times. The V call is TRBV2, the J call TRBJ1-5; D is undetermined. V lost 7 bases and J 6 bases, leaving 10 bases between the germline ends. The CDR3 contains 12 residues. From germline, CDR1 is SNHLY and CDR2 FYNNEI. CDR3 nucleotides: TGTGCCAGCATTGGTTCCGGTCAGCCCCAGCATTTT. Protein product: CASIGSGQPQHF.

This clone has a handful of counts. The genes are TRBV6-1 and TRBJ1-4; possible D gene TRBD1, 6 bases. Germline V gene sequence: CDR1 MNHNS, CDR2 SASEGT. The CDR3 is made up of 14 amino acids. Trimming cost V 5 bases and J 6 bases, with 13 bases left between them. Here the CDR3 DNA reads TGTGCCAGCAGTTTTAGGGGGAGGGATGAAAAACTGTTTTTT. Translated: CASSFRGRDEKLFF.

The chain links TRBV7-7 to TRBJ2-5; the D is unclear. V was cut by 8 bases and J by 4 bases, with 8 bases left in between. Germline V lookup: CDR1 SSHAT, CDR2 FNYEAQ (reference sequence). This CDR3 spans 11 amino acids. CDR3 nucleotide sequence: TGTGCCAGCTCACAAGGAGAGACCCAGTACTTC. This translates into CASSQGETQYF.

The chain couples TRBV4-3 to TRBJ1-3, with D maybe TRBD1 (5 bases). V lost 1 base, J lost 4 bases, and 11 bases lay in between. The CDR3 contains 15 residues. Germline CDR1 reads LGHNA; CDR2 reads YSLEER. The chain's CDR3 is CASSQVWQGGNTIYF. In DNA form, the CDR3 reads TGCGCCAGCAGCCAAGTTTGGCAGGGAGGAAACACCATATATTTT.

Concerning this clone: The junction departs from germline at one end; a sequencing error may be responsible. V gene TRBV28 combines with J gene TRBJ1-2, with D tentatively TRBD1 (5 bases). This CDR3 comprises 16 residues. CDR1 is MDHEN, CDR2 SYDVKM, per germline. The CDR3 DNA follows: TGTGCCAGCACCACTCCTCGGGGCAGGGCTAATTATGGCTACACCTTC. This sequence encodes CASTTPRGRANYGYTF.

V is TRBV28 and J is TRBJ1-1; D is perhaps TRBD1 (6 bases). The CDR3 length is 15 residues. Germline loops: CDR1 MDHEN, CDR2 SYDVKM. The ends were cut back, 3 bases at V and 4 bases at J, with 15 bases in the middle. CDR3 sequence reads: CASSLGAGMGTEAFF. The CDR3 DNA is TGTGCCAGCAGTTTGGGGGCGGGGATGGGCACTGAAGCTTTCTTT.

V usage is TRBV30 and J usage is TRBJ2-5; 8 nucleotides agree with TRBD1. Germline V gene lookup returns CDR1 GTSNPN and CDR2 SVGIG (reference sequence). This CDR3 region has 14 residues. The J segment lost 3 bases and the V segment lost 5 bases, leaving 8 bases of the junction unmatched. CDR3: CAWGRQGTKETQYF. CDR3 DNA: TGTGCCTGGGGCCGACAGGGGACCAAAGAGACCCAGTACTTC.

The V gene is TRBV7-2, the J gene TRBJ1-1; TRBD1 aligns across 7 bases. This CDR3 comprises 14 residues. Germline assignment: CDR1 SGHTA and CDR2 FQGNSA. The junction had 4 bases not matched to a gene; V was cut back by 5 bases and J by 1 base. CDR3 in DNA: TGTGCCAGCAGCCCGGGACAGAAGAACACTGAAGCTTTCTTT. Translation: CASSPGQKNTEAFF.